The T cell receptor beta chain under discussion was sequenced for a study of vaccination and CD4 T cells after COVID-19. This clonotype has a handful of counts. Its antigen is unidentified. Treatment denoted: approximately nine-day PBMC culture with coronavirus spike peptide pools or control peptides (ViraFEST assay). Cells received half-medium changes with fresh IL-2 medium on days 3 and 7. An Oncomine TCR Beta short-read assay was used to sequence the DNA from cultured CD4+ T cells. Genomic DNA was drawn out of CD4+ T cells grown in culture. TCRdb called the PCR reads again in MiXCR, with one record for every CDR3 protein. This sample has more than 20,000 distinct CDR3 sequences, with approximately 29% found just once. Sequenced: cultured CD4+ T cells from blood. The receptor was derived from a human donor with COVID-19.

This CDR3 reads CASSIPGGYEKLFF. The CDR3 DNA is TGTGCCAGTAGTATACCAGGGGGCTATGAAAAACTGTTTTTT. The chain is built from TRBV19 and TRBJ1-4; 8 bases match TRBD1. Trimming at V came to 2 bases and at J to 6 bases, leaving 2 bases not matched to a gene. The CDR3 is 14 amino acids. CDR1 is LNHDA, CDR2 SQIVND, per germline (reference sequence). The whole variable domain, remainder taken from reference TRBV19 and TRBJ1-4, is DGGITQSPKYLFRKEGQNVTLSCEQNLNHDAMYWYRQDPGQGLRLIYYSQIVNDFQKGDIAEGYSVSREKKESFPLTVTSAQKNPTAFYLCASSIPGGYEKLFFGSGTQLSVL.